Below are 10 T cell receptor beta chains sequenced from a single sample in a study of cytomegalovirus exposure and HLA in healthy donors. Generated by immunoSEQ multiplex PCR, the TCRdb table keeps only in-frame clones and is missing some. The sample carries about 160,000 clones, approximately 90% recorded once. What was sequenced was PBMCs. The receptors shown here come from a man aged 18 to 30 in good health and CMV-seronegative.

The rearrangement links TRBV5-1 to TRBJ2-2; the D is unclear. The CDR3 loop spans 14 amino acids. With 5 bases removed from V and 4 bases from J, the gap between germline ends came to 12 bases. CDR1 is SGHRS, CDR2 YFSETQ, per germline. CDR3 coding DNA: TGCGCCAGCAGGGTACTTCTACTCACCGGGGAGCTGTTTTTT. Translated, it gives CASRVLLLTGELFF.

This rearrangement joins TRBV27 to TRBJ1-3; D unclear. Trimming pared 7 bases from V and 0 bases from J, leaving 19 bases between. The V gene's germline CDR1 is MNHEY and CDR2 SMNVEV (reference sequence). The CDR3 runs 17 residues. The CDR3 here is CASKREGGTISGNTIYF. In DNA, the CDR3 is TGTGCCAGCAAACGGGAGGGCGGAACGATCTCTGGAAACACCATATATTTT.

The CDR3 sequence: CASSLTQGSNTGELFF. The CDR3 nucleotides are TGTGCCAGCAGCCTAACACAGGGTTCGAACACCGGGGAGCTGTTTTTT. The chain has TRBV4-2 and TRBJ2-2; D may be TRBD1 (6 bases). The V gene lost 4 bases and the J gene lost 0 bases, with 12 bases spanning the gap. Per the germline V gene, CDR1 is LGHNA and CDR2 is YNFKEQ. The CDR3 contains 16 residues.

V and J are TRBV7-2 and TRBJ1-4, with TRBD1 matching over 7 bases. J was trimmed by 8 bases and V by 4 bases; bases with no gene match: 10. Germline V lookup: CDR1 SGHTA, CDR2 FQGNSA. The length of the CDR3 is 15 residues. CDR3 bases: TGTGCCAGCAGCTCTTCTCCGGGACAGCTAGAAAAACTGTTTTTT. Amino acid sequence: CASSSSPGQLEKLFF.

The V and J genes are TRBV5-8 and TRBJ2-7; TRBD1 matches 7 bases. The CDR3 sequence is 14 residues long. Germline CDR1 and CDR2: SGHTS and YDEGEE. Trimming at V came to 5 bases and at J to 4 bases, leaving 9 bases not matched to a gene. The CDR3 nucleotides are TGTGCCAGCAGTCCGACAGGGAAGGAGTACGAGCAGTACTTC. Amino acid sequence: CASSPTGKEYEQYF.

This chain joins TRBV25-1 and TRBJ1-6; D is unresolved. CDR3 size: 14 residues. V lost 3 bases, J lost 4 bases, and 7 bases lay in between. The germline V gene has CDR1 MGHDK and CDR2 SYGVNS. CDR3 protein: CASSEAFYNSPLHF. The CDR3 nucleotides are TGTGCCAGCAGTGAGGCCTTTTATAATTCACCCCTCCACTTT. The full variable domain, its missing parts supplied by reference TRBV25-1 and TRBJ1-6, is EADIYQTPRYLVIGTGKKITLECSQTMGHDKMYWYQQDPGMELHLIHYSYGVNSTEKGDLSSESTVSRIRTEHFPLTLESARPSHTSQYLCASSEAFYNSPLHFGNGTRLTVT.

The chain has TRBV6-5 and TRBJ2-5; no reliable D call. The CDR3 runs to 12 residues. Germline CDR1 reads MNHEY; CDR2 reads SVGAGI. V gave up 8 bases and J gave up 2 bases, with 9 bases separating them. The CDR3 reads CASGRYQETQYF. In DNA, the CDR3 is TGTGCCAGCGGTCGCTATCAAGAGACCCAGTACTTC.

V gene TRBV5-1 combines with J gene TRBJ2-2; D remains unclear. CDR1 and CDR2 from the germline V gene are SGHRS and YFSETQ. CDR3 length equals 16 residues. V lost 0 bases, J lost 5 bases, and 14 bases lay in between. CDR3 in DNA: TGCGCCAGCAGCTTGGGACCAGACCGACTTACCGGGGAGCTGTTTTTT. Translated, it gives CASSLGPDRLTGELFF.

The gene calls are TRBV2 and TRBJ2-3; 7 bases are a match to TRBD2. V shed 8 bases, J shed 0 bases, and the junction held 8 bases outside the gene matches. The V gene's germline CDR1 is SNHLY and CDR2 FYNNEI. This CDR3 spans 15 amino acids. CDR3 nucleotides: TGTGCCAGCTTCCTAGCGGAAACTAGCACAGATACGCAGTATTTT. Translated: CASFLAETSTDTQYF.

In nucleotides, the CDR3 is TGTGCCAGCGTTCCTAGGAGCACAGATACGCAGTATTTT. It codes for CASVPRSTDTQYF. The gene calls are TRBV6-1 and TRBJ2-3; D ambiguous. The CDR3 loop spans 13 amino acids. CDR1 is MNHNS, CDR2 SASEGT, per germline. V lost 8 bases and J lost 0, with 9 bases in between.